This entry lists 21 T cell receptor beta chains sequenced from one sample in a study of metastatic and nonmetastatic thyroid tumors. TCRdb re-clonotyped the PCR reads via MiXCR. In the table there are about 34,000 clones, over 15% of which are singletons. Thyroid surgery was performed in patients who had received no treatment beforehand. Sequencing was performed on blood. The receptors were sampled from a female donor with papillary thyroid cancer or a benign thyroid nodule (not recorded which). Some clones in this sample may be carry-over from other donors' samples.

V is TRBV5-1 and J is TRBJ2-3, with 10 bases that match TRBD2. The ends lost 4 bases at V and 0 bases at J; junction bases unmatched: 5. Germline CDR1 reads SGHRS; CDR2 reads YFSETQ. The CDR3 spans 16 residues. CDR3 sequence: CASSEGLAVSTDTQYF. Here the CDR3 DNA reads TGCGCCAGCAGCGAAGGACTAGCGGTCAGCACAGATACGCAGTATTTT.

This clone was seen ten or more times. The V call is TRBV7-6, the J call TRBJ1-1; D unclear. Germline V gives CDR1 SGHVS, CDR2 FNYEAQ. V lost 5 bases to trimming and J lost 2 bases, with 12 bases between them. The CDR3 has 14 residues. Here the CDR3 reads CASSPRRGNTEAFF. The CDR3, as DNA: TGTGCCAGCAGCCCGAGGCGGGGTAACACTGAAGCTTTCTTT.

This clone has a handful of counts. It may be a read error: a sequence one base away is much more abundant. The CDR3 does not close with the conserved phenylalanine or tryptophan, likely indicating a read error. The chain combines TRBV6-2 or TRBV6-3 with TRBJ2-1; D is perhaps TRBD2 (5 bases). The CDR3 is 12 amino acids. Germline V gene lookup returns CDR1 MNHEY and CDR2 SVGEGT. With 4 bases removed from V and 9 bases from J, the gap between germline ends came to 10 bases. CDR3 nucleotides: TGTGCCAGCAGTTTGTCCGCGGGTGAGCAGTTCCTC. Encoded protein: CASSLSAGEQFL.

This clone was seen ten or more times. Other DNA sequences in the sample encode the same CDR3. The V gene is TRBV7-2, the J gene TRBJ2-5; the D gene could be TRBD1 or TRBD2 (5 bases each). This CDR3 has 16 residues. Germline lookup yields CDR1 SGHTA and CDR2 FQGNSA. V was shortened by 4 bases and J by 2 bases, with 17 bases between the two germline ends. The CDR3 is CASSSYGTDGQETQYF. The DNA of the CDR3 is TGTGCCAGCAGCTCCTACGGGACCGACGGGCAAGAGACCCAGTACTTC. Supplemented by reference TRBV7-2 and TRBJ2-5, the full variable domain reads GAGVSQSPSNKVTEKGKDVELRCDPISGHTALYWYRQSLGQGLEFLIYFQGNSAPDKSGLPSDRFSAERTGGSVSTLTIQRTQQEDSAVYLCASSSYGTDGQETQYFGPGTRLLVL.

This clone has ten or more counts. This chain joins TRBV2 and TRBJ2-5; 8 bases fit TRBD2. V gave up 2 bases and J gave up 7 bases; unmatched junction bases: 12. Germline V gene data show CDR1 as SNHLY and CDR2 as FYNNEI. The CDR3 is 16 amino acids. CDR3 in DNA: TGTGCCAGCAGTGAAAGCCAGCGGGCGGCGGGGGGGACCCAGTACTTC. Encoded protein: CASSESQRAAGGTQYF.

The table lists this clone with many counts. A much larger clone lies one base from this, so it may be a read error. V and J are TRBV15 and TRBJ2-1; 7 nucleotides align to TRBD2. CDR1 and CDR2 (germline): LNHNV, YYDKDF (reference sequence). The CDR3 spans 18 residues. The CDR3 sequence: CATSGDRMTSPMEVGQFF. CDR3 in DNA: TGTGCCACCAGCGGAGATCGGATGACTAGCCCTATGGAGGTAGGGCAGTTCTTC.

This clone was picked up many times. The chain is built from TRBV13 and TRBJ2-5; 15 nucleotides agree with TRBD2. CDR1 is PRHDT and CDR2 is FYEKMQ in the germline V gene (reference sequence). CDR3 length: 17 residues. J was trimmed by 5 bases and V by 4 bases; bases with no gene match: 8. The CDR3 spells CASSSGLAGGPGETQYF. CDR3 nucleotides: TGTGCCAGCAGCTCCGGACTAGCGGGAGGGCCCGGGGAGACCCAGTACTTC.

This clone has just a few counts. The chain uses TRBV6-1 and TRBJ1-1; D not certain. CDR3 length equals 13 residues. V was pared by 6 bases and J by 5 bases, with 13 bases between. Germline V gives CDR1 MNHNS, CDR2 SASEGT. The CDR3, as DNA: TGTGCCAGCAGCCGAAGGCCTAGGACTGAAGCTTTCTTT. It is translated as CASSRRPRTEAFF.

This clone appeared many times. This specimen includes other DNA sequences encoding the same CDR3. The rearrangement joins TRBV11-2 to TRBJ2-1, with TRBD2 matching over 9 bases. The CDR3 extends over 16 amino acids. The germline CDR1 and CDR2 sequences are SGHAT and FQNNGV. The ends lost 3 bases at V and 5 bases at J; junction bases unmatched: 8. CDR3 sequence: CASSFSSLAGHNEQFF. The CDR3 bases are TGTGCCAGCAGCTTCAGTTCGCTAGCGGGGCACAATGAGCAGTTCTTC. Full variable domain (missing parts from reference TRBV11-2 and TRBJ2-1): EAGVAQSPRYKIIEKRQSVAFWCNPISGHATLYWYQQILGQGPKLLIQFQNNGVVDDSQLPKDRFSAERLKGVDSTLKIQPAKLEDSAVYLCASSFSSLAGHNEQFFGPGTRLTVL.

This clone was observed many times. The J gene is TRBJ2-5, the V gene TRBV20-1, with a weak D call TRBD1 (6 bases). Trimming shortened V by 6 bases and J by 5 bases, and 16 bases separated the two germline ends. Germline loops: CDR1 DFQATT, CDR2 SNEGSKA (reference sequence). The CDR3 extends over 13 amino acids. The CDR3 nucleotides are TGCAGTGCAAGGGACAAACTTTATGAGACCCAGTACTTC. Residues: CSARDKLYETQYF.

This clone was counted ten times or more. This sequence joins TRBV12-5 and TRBJ2-3; possibly TRBD2 for D (5 bases). Germline assignment: CDR1 LGHNT and CDR2 FRNRAP. This CDR3 has 16 amino acids. With 6 bases removed from V and 3 bases from J, the gap between germline ends came to 19 bases. CDR3 DNA: TGTGCTAGTGGCTCCCCCCGGGGATTGGGAACAGATACGCAGTATTTT. It yields the protein CASGSPRGLGTDTQYF.

The chain employs TRBV11-1 and TRBJ2-7, with 11 nucleotides matching TRBD2. Germline V gene lookup returns CDR1 SGHAT and CDR2 FQDESV (reference sequence). The junction had 12 bases not matched to a gene; V was cut back by 2 bases and J by 3 bases. CDR3 length: 18 residues. CDR3 coding DNA: TGTGCCAGCAGCTTAAGCCTACTAGCGGGAGAGTGGGGCTACGAGCAGTACTTC. Its translation is CASSLSLLAGEWGYEQYF. Full variable domain (missing parts from reference TRBV11-1 and TRBJ2-7): EAEVAQSPRYKITEKSQAVAFWCDPISGHATLYWYRQILGQGPELLVQFQDESVVDDSQLPKDRFSAERLKGVDSTLKIQPAELGDSAMYLCASSLSLLAGEWGYEQYFGPGTRLTVT.

This clone came up many times. The chain employs TRBV5-1 and TRBJ2-7; D possibly corresponds to TRBD2 (6 bases). The CDR3 extends over 13 amino acids. Germline CDR1 SGHRS, CDR2 YFSETQ. Trimming left V 4 bases short and J 2 bases short, with 10 bases between. This CDR3 is CASSGGTAYEQYF. The CDR3 nucleotides are TGCGCCAGCAGCGGCGGGACTGCCTACGAGCAGTACTTC.

This clone appeared many times. The V gene is TRBV19, the J gene TRBJ1-5, with TRBD1 as a possible D gene (6 bases). Germline loops: CDR1 LNHDA, CDR2 SQIVND (reference sequence). The CDR3 sequence is 13 residues long. Trimming cost V 10 bases and J 0 bases, with 10 bases left between them. In DNA form, the CDR3 reads TGTGCCACGACAGGAGATAGCAATCAGCCCCAGCATTTT. It translates to CATTGDSNQPQHF.

Many counts were recorded for this clone. A read error is possible here, since a much larger clone lies one base away. Different DNA sequences within this sample yield the same CDR3. The rearrangement links TRBV28 to TRBJ2-7; D might be TRBD2 (6 bases). The CDR3 is 15 amino acids. Looked up from germline, CDR1 is MDHEN and CDR2 is SYDVKM. The CDR3 region is CASKLGGIATYEQYF. The CDR3, as DNA: TGTGCCAGCAAATTGGGAGGAATAGCGACCTACGAACAGTACTTC.

To note about this clone: In this CDR3 the conserved last residue, phenylalanine or tryptophan, is missing, so a read error is likely. V is TRBV4-3 and J is TRBJ2-7; D call uncertain. V shed 1 base and J shed 2 bases, with 9 bases lying between them. Per germline, CDR1 LGHNA and CDR2 YSLEER. The CDR3 loop spans 14 amino acids. In DNA, the CDR3 is TGCGCCAGCAGCCAAGGCAGGTGTACCTACGAGCAGTACTTG. Its translation: CASSQGRCTYEQYL.

Note on this clone: It may be a read error: a sequence one base away is much more abundant. This sequence joins TRBV15 and TRBJ2-1, with 15 bases aligning to TRBD2. CDR1 LNHNV and CDR2 YYDKDF come from the germline V gene (reference sequence). Losses at the gene ends were 0 bases for V and 6 bases for J; bases not matched to a gene: 18. The CDR3 consists of 22 residues. The CDR3 bases are TGTGCCACCAGCAGAGATAGGTACCCGGGACTAGCGGGAGGAGGGGGCCTCAATGAGCAGTTCTTC. Its protein is CATSRDRYPGLAGGGGLNEQFF.

This clone was picked up many times. At one end the junction does not follow the germline gene, possibly because of a read error. This rearrangement joins TRBV7-7 to TRBJ2-1; tentatively, D is TRBD1 or TRBD2 (5 bases each). CDR3 size: 15 residues. From germline, CDR1 is SSHAT and CDR2 FNYEAQ (reference sequence). The CDR3 region is CASSLDLGPGNEQFF. The CDR3, as DNA: TGTGCTAGCAGCTTAGATTTGGGACCGGGCAATGAGCAGTTCTTC.

This clone occurred many times. The chain carries TRBV11-2 and TRBJ2-1, with 10 bases that match TRBD2. CDR3 length: 16 amino acids. Germline assignment: CDR1 SGHAT and CDR2 FQNNGV. Germline trimming cut 5 bases from V and 2 bases from J; bases unmatched to any gene: 6. CDR3 in amino acids: CASSPIAGGTYNEQFF. The CDR3 region has the DNA TGTGCCAGCAGCCCGATAGCGGGAGGTACCTACAATGAGCAGTTCTTC.

This clone is labeled as medium-sized. The V gene is TRBV2, the J gene TRBJ2-7; D unclear. Trimming removed 7 bases at V and 0 bases at J, with 7 bases between. Per the germline V gene, CDR1 is SNHLY and CDR2 is FYNNEI. This CDR3 has 12 amino acids. CDR3 nucleotides: TGTGCCAGCAAGGCAGTCTCCTACGAGCAGTACTTC. Encoded protein: CASKAVSYEQYF.

The sample holds many counts of this clone. The same CDR3 is also encoded by other DNA sequences in this sample. V and J are TRBV6-1 and TRBJ2-7; 7 nucleotides line up with TRBD1. Losses at the gene ends were 4 bases for V and 2 bases for J; bases not matched to a gene: 2. Looked up from germline, CDR1 is MNHNS and CDR2 is SASEGT. The CDR3 is made up of 13 amino acids. In DNA form, the CDR3 reads TGTGCCAGCAGTGCCGGGACAGCCTACGAGCAGTACTTC. Amino acid sequence: CASSAGTAYEQYF.